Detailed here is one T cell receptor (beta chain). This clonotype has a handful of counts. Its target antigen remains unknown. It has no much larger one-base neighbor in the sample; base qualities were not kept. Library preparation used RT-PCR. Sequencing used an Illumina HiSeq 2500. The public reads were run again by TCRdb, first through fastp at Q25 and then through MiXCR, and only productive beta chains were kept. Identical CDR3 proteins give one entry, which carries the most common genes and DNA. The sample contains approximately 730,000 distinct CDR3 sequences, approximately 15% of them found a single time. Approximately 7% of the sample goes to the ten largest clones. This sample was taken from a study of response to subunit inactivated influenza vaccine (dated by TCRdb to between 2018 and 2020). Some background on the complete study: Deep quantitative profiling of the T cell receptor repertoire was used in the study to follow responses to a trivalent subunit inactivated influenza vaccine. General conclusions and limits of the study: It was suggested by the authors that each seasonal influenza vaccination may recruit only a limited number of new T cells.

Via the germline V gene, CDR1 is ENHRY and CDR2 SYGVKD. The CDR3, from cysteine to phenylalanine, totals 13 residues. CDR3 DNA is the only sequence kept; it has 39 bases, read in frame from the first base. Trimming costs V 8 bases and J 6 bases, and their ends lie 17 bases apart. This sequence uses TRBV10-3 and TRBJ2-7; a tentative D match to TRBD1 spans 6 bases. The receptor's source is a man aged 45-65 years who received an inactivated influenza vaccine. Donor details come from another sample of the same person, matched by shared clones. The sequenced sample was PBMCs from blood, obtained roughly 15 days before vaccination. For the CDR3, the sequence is CAIRWDTLSEQYF. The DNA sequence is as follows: TGTGCCATCCGTTGGGACACCCTGTCCGAGCAGTACTTC.